The 2 T cell receptor beta chains presented below share a single source sample, sequenced in a study of neoadjuvant anti-PD-1 for oral cavity cancer. TCRdb's copy holds only in-frame clones and misses some; the assay was immunoSEQ multiplex PCR. Among about 15,000 clones listed, approximately 61% were seen once. This specimen was PBMCs, taken before nivolumab (anti-PD-1) treatment. These receptors originate from a person aged 40 to 85 with oral cavity squamous cell carcinoma.

V and J are TRBV7-8 and TRBJ1-5, with unresolved D. With 1 base removed from V and 2 bases from J, the gap between germline ends came to 24 bases. CDR3 size: 20 residues. Germline CDR1 SGHVS, CDR2 FQNEAQ. CDR3 loop: CASSLDRQDPGVGGNQPQHF. In DNA form, the CDR3 reads TGTGCCAGCAGCTTAGATAGGCAGGATCCGGGTGTTGGGGGCAATCAGCCCCAGCATTTT.

The chain couples TRBV2 to TRBJ2-7; tentatively, D is TRBD2 (5 bases). V lost 4 bases and J lost 5, with 12 bases in between. The CDR3 totals 13 residues. Germline CDR1 is SNHLY and CDR2 is FYNNEI. CDR3 amino acids: CASSGESLHEQYF. CDR3 coding DNA: TGTGCCAGCAGTGGGGAGTCGCTGCACGAGCAGTACTTC. Full variable domain (rest looked up from reference TRBV2 and TRBJ2-7): EPEVTQTPSHQVTQMGQEVILRCVPISNHLYFYWYRQILGQKVEFLVSFYNNEISEKSEIFDDQFSVERPDGSNFTLKIRSTKLEDSAMYFCASSGESLHEQYFGPGTRLTVT.